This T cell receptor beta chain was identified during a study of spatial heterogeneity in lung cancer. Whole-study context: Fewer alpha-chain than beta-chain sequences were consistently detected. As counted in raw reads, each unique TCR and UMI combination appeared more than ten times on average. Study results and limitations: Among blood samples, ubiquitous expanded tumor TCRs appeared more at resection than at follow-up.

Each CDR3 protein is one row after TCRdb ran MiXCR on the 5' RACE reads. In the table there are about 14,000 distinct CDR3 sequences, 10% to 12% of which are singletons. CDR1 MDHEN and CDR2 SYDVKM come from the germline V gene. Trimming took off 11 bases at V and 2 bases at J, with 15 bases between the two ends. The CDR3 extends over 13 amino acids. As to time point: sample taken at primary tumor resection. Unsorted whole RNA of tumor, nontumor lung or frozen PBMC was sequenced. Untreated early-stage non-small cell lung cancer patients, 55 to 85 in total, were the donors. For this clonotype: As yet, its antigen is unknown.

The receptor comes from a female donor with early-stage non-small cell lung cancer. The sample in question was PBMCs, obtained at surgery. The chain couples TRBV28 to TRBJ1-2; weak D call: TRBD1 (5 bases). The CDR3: CAGGRGSNYGYTF. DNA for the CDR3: TGTGCCGGGGGACGCGGATCAAACTATGGCTACACCTTC.